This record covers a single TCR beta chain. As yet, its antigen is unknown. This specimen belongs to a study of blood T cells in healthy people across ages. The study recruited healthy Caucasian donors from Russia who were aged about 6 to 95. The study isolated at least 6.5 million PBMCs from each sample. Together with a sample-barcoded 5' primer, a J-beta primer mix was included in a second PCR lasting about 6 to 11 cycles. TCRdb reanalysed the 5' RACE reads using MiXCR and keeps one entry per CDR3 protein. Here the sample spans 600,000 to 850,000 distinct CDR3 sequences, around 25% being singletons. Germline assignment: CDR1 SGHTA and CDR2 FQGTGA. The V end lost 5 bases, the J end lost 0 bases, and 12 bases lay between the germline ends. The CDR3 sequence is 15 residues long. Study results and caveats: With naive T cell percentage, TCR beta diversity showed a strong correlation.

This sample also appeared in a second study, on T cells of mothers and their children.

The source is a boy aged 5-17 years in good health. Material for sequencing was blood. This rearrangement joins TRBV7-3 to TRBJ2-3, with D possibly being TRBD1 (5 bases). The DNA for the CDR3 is TGTGCCAGCAGCCCCACCAGGGCTAGCACAGATACGCAGTATTTT. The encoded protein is CASSPTRASTDTQYF.